Presented here are 6 T cell receptor beta chains from one specimen sequenced in a study of blood T cell repertoires in COVID-19. Sequencing was performed with immunoSEQ multiplex PCR; in TCRdb, only in-frame clones are kept and a portion is missing. Among some 180,000 clones listed, approximately 80% were seen once. The material sequenced was peripheral blood. The receptors stem from a woman aged 35 to 49 with COVID-19, enrolled during active disease.

The CDR3 here is CASSLTSLAEPTDTQYF. The CDR3 DNA sequence: TGTGCCAGCAGCTTAACTTCCCTAGCGGAACCCACAGATACGCAGTATTTT. This chain uses TRBV7-3 with TRBJ2-3; 7 nucleotides align to TRBD2. V lost 0 bases, J lost 2 bases, and 8 bases stayed unmatched. The CDR3 is 17 residues long. In germline, CDR1 is SGHTA, CDR2 FQGTGA.

This clone occurred many times. The genes are TRBV4-1 and TRBJ1-2, with unresolved D. CDR3 length equals 13 residues. CDR1 and CDR2 (germline): MGHRA, YSYEKL. The germline V and J ends were trimmed by 3 bases and 4 bases, with 9 bases remaining between them. CDR3: CASSHPEGYGYTF. DNA for the CDR3: TGCGCCAGCAGCCACCCAGAGGGCTATGGCTACACCTTC.

J is TRBJ2-5 and V is TRBV5-4, with 11 bases that match TRBD2. Trimming at V came to 6 bases and at J to 5 bases, leaving 3 bases not matched to a gene. The V gene's germline CDR1 is SGHNT and CDR2 YYREEE (reference sequence). This CDR3 has 13 residues. The CDR3, as DNA: TGTGCCAGCAACCCTAGCGGGGGGGAGACCCAGTACTTC. Residues: CASNPSGGETQYF.

V and J are TRBV2 and TRBJ2-1, with 11 bases lining up with TRBD2. This CDR3 region has 16 residues. Germline-derived CDR1 and CDR2 are SNHLY and FYNNEI. V shed 4 bases, J shed 0 bases, and the junction held 2 bases outside the gene matches. DNA for the CDR3: TGTGCCAGCAGTGGACTAGCGGGACCCTCCTACAATGAGCAGTTCTTC. Protein product: CASSGLAGPSYNEQFF.

The rearrangement joins TRBV23-1 to TRBJ1-5; D gene unclear. TRBV23-1 is placed among ORFs of uncertain function. The CDR3 has 15 amino acids. The V and J ends lost 2 bases and 2 bases respectively, with 10 bases between them. The chain's CDR3 is CASSQTAEGNQPQHF. The CDR3 DNA sequence: TGCGCCAGCAGTCAAACGGCCGAGGGCAATCAGCCCCAGCATTTT.

The rearrangement links TRBV28 to TRBJ1-2, with D possibly being TRBD1 (5 bases). Germline V CDR1 and CDR2: MDHEN, SYDVKM. V was cut by 1 base and J by 4 bases, with 19 bases left in between. The CDR3 is 17 residues long. CDR3 nucleotide sequence: TGTGCCAGCAGTTTATTAGAAGACGGGGGAGCAAGCTATGGCTACACCTTC. This encodes CASSLLEDGGASYGYTF.